A single sample gave rise to the 3 T cell receptor beta chains below, sequenced in a study of glioma-infiltrating T cells. Amplification of TCR alpha and beta CDR3 regions from RNA used iRepertoire nested multiplex PCR. TCRdb re-derived calls from the multiplex PCR reads in MiXCR, one entry per CDR3 protein. The sample includes about 410,000 distinct CDR3 sequences, around 38% of them seen just once. The material sequenced was glioma tissue, nonneoplastic brain tissue, or PBMCs (not recorded which). Every receptor here comes from a human donor with low-grade glioma or glioblastoma, undergoing nonglioma brain surgery, or in good health (not recorded which).

This clonotype turned up a few times. V usage is TRBV7-9 and J usage is TRBJ2-5; 9 bases match TRBD1. Per the germline V gene, CDR1 is SEHNR and CDR2 is FQNEAQ (reference sequence). The CDR3 runs to 14 residues. V shed 5 bases and J 5 bases; nucleotides not matched to a gene: 6. Here the CDR3 reads CASSRQGQGETQYF. The CDR3 region has the DNA TGTGCCAGCAGCCGCCAGGGACAGGGTGAGACCCAGTACTTC.

This clonotype has a single count. Since no conserved phenylalanine or tryptophan closes the CDR3, a read error is the likely cause. The chain combines TRBV6-1 with TRBJ1-2; D gene uncertain. The CDR3 covers 16 residues. Germline V lookup: CDR1 MNHNS, CDR2 SASEGT. The CDR3 DNA sequence: TGTGCCAGCAGTGGAGCCGGTTTCAGTACCAACTGTGGCTACACCGTC. Translating gives CASSGAGFSTNCGYTV.

The chain carries TRBV7-2 and TRBJ2-1; D tentatively fits TRBD1 or TRBD2 (5 bases each). Deletions cut 6 bases from V and 4 bases from J, with 10 bases between. The CDR3 contains 13 residues. Germline V gives CDR1 SGHTA, CDR2 FQGNSA. CDR3 sequence (DNA): TGTGCCAGCAGGGTTGGGGGTTACAATGAGCAGTTCTTC. Its translation is CASRVGGYNEQFF. Full variable domain (remainder filled in from reference TRBV7-2 and TRBJ2-1): GAGVSQSPSNKVTEKGKDVELRCDPISGHTALYWYRQSLGQGLEFLIYFQGNSAPDKSGLPSDRFSAERTGGSVSTLTIQRTQQEDSAVYLCASRVGGYNEQFFGPGTRLTVL.